These T cell receptor beta chains were read from a single sample in a study of shared clonotypes between healthy human individuals. Sequencing was performed with immunoSEQ multiplex PCR; in TCRdb, only in-frame clones are kept and a portion is missing. This repertoire shows 230,000 or so clones, 50% to 75% found once; its top ten account for approximately 12%. Sequenced input: memory CD4+ T cells sorted from blood. These receptors were obtained from a young man in good health. The CDR3 runs from the conserved cysteine through the conserved F or W. A D gene is named only where the DNA matches it firmly. Some rows mark clone size as missing; the rest say once, few, many or name a class of expanded clone.

TGTGCCAGCAGCTTAGACGGGGGGCGCACAGATACGCAGTATTTT CASSLDGGRTDTQYF TRBJ2-3 once TRBV5-4 .
TGTGCCTGGAGAATGTGGATCGGTAGCACCTCCTACGAGCAGTACTTC CAWRMWIGSTSYEQYF TRBJ2-7 . TRBV30 .
TGTGCCAGCAGCTTGAGCGGGAGACTCTCCTACGAGCAGTACTTC CASSLSGRLSYEQYF TRBJ2-7 . TRBV5-5 TRBD2
TGTGCCAGCAGACCGTGGACAGGGGACTATGGCTACACCTTC CASRPWTGDYGYTF TRBJ1-2 few TRBV10-3 TRBD1
TGTGCCTGGAGTGTACCTGGCAGGACCTACGAGCAGTACTTC CAWSVPGRTYEQYF TRBJ2-7 . TRBV30 .
TGTGCCATCAGTGAGTCCCTACAGGGGGCTGGCGAGCAGTACTTC CAISESLQGAGEQYF TRBJ2-7 . TRBV10-3 TRBD1
TGTGCCAGCAGCTCCGCCGGGACAAACGAAGAAAAACTGTTTTTT CASSSAGTNEEKLFF TRBJ1-4 . TRBV11-2 .
TGTGCCAGCCTGGCCGGGACAGGGTACACCGGGGAGCTGTTTTTT CASLAGTGYTGELFF TRBJ2-2 . TRBV11-2 TRBD1
TGTGCCAGCAGCAACTCTAGGGGGCGGAGCACTGAAGCTTTCTTT CASSNSRGRSTEAFF TRBJ1-1 . TRBV9 TRBD1
TGTGCCAGCAGCTCCGGAGGGCAGGGAGTCGATACGCAGTATTTT CASSSGGQGVDTQYF TRBJ2-3 . TRBV11-2 .
TGTGCCAGCAGCCATGGACAGACACGGCCGAACACTGAAGCTTTCTTT CASSHGQTRPNTEAFF TRBJ1-1 . TRBV11-3 .
TGCGCCAGTTCTCGGACCTACACCGGGGAGCTGTTTTTT CASSRTYTGELFF TRBJ2-2 few TRBV10-2 .
TGTGCCAGCAGCCAAGATTACAGCACCGGGGAGCTGTTTTTT CASSQDYSTGELFF TRBJ2-2 few TRBV14 .
TGTGCCAGCAAAAGGGGTCTAGCGGGAGGGCGGGTAACAGATACGCAGTATTTT CASKRGLAGGRVTDTQYF TRBJ2-3 . TRBV27 TRBD2
TGTGCCAGCAGCTTGACAGGTTCCCCCTACGAGCAGTACTTC CASSLTGSPYEQYF TRBJ2-7 . TRBV7-6 .
TGTGCCAGCAGCCCCGGGGGTAGCCCCTCGGACGAGCAGTACTTC CASSPGGSPSDEQYF TRBJ2-7 . TRBV9 .
TGTGCCAGCAGGCGGGACAGACACAATGAGCAGTTCTTC CASRRDRHNEQFF TRBJ2-1 . TRBV11-3 .
TGTGCCAGTAGTCTAAATCTAGCGGGAGGGCCCTACGAGCAGTACTTC CASSLNLAGGPYEQYF TRBJ2-7 . TRBV19 TRBD2
TGTGCCGTCGGCGGAATGAACACTGAAGCTTTCTTT CAVGGMNTEAFF TRBJ1-1 . TRBV6-6 .
TGTGCCAGCAGCGTCAGACAGGGGGCGCCCACTGAAGCTTTCTTT CASSVRQGAPTEAFF TRBJ1-1 many TRBV7-9 TRBD1
TGTGCCAGCAGTTCTCCGGGGTGGAGAGGAGAGACCCAGTACTTC CASSSPGWRGETQYF TRBJ2-5 . TRBV27 .
TGTGCCAGTAGTATAGGGACTAGAGGTAATGAGCAGTTCTTC CASSIGTRGNEQFF TRBJ2-1 . TRBV19 TRBD2
TGTGCCAGCAGTACCGGACAGGGGGCGCGATATGGCTACACCTTC CASSTGQGARYGYTF TRBJ1-2 . TRBV28 TRBD1
TGCGCCAGCAGCCGCAGAACAGGGGACGAGCAGTACTTC CASSRRTGDEQYF TRBJ2-7 . TRBV4-3 TRBD1
TGTGCCAGCAGTGAGTACAGGTCTGGAAACACCATATATTTT CASSEYRSGNTIYF TRBJ1-3 . TRBV6-1 .
TGTGCCAGCAGTTTGGGGGGAGATCAGCCCCAGCATTTT CASSLGGDQPQHF TRBJ1-5 . TRBV27 .
TGTGCCAGCACGGGGACGAACCTGGGCAATGAGCAGTTCTTC CASTGTNLGNEQFF TRBJ2-1 . TRBV5-4 .
TGTGCCAGCTCACCACAGTGGGGATCTGGAAACACCATATATTTT CASSPQWGSGNTIYF TRBJ1-3 few TRBV18 .
TGTGCCAGCAGCTTAGACAGGGGGAGAATCCAAGAGACCCAGTACTTC CASSLDRGRIQETQYF TRBJ2-5 medium-sized TRBV7-2 TRBD1
TGCGCCAGCAGCCAAGATGGGGCGGGGCAGTACTTC CASSQDGAGQYF TRBJ2-7 . TRBV4-3 .
TGTGCCAGCAGTTTAGGGATAGGGGGCCGGGACAGAGGCGAGCAGTACTTC CASSLGIGGRDRGEQYF TRBJ2-7 . TRBV27 TRBD1
TGTGCCAGCAGTCTTCGGGACAGCACAGATACGCAGTATTTT CASSLRDSTDTQYF TRBJ2-3 . TRBV27 .
TGTGCCAGCAGCTTGCCGAACACCGGGGAGCTGTTTTTT CASSLPNTGELFF TRBJ2-2 few TRBV5-4 .
TGCGCCAGCAGCGGCGGGATGGGGGTCGAGCAGTACTTC CASSGGMGVEQYF TRBJ2-7 few TRBV10-1 .
TGTGCCAGCAGCGTAGGGACAGGGGGGCGGGGCTACACCTTC CASSVGTGGRGYTF TRBJ1-2 . TRBV9 TRBD1
TGTGCCAGCAGTGACCTAAAGGGCCCTCGATGGGGGGCTATTCAGTACTTC CASSDLKGPRWGAIQYF TRBJ2-4 . TRBV6-1 .
TGTGCCAGCTCACCAAACATGAAGTCTAGTTCTCACGAGCAGTACTTC CASSPNMKSSSHEQYF TRBJ2-7 . TRBV18 .
TGTGCCAGCAGCTTAGATTGGACAGGGGGTGCTGATACGCAGTATTTT CASSLDWTGGADTQYF TRBJ2-3 . TRBV7-9 TRBD1
TGTGCCTCCAAGATACAGGGGAGCGGTACTGGCTACACCTTC CASKIQGSGTGYTF TRBJ1-2 . TRBV30 TRBD1
TGTGCCAGCCGAAGCACAGATACGCAGTATTTT CASRSTDTQYF TRBJ2-3 . TRBV18 .
TGTGCCAGCAGAGTACCGGGACTAGCGGGAGTTGAGCAGTTCTTC CASRVPGLAGVEQFF TRBJ2-1 . TRBV7-9 TRBD2